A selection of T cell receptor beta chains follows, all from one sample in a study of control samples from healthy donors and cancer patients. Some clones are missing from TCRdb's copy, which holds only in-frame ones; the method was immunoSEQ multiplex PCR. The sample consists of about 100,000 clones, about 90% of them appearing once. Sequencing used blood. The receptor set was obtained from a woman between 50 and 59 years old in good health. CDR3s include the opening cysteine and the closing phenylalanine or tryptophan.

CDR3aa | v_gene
CASSLRVNSPETQYF | TRBV7-8
CATSRDPRGSPLHF | TRBV15
CASSLAAGAFTDTQYF | TRBV5-5
CSVEGGDRVYNEQFF | TRBV29-1
CSVTAYGKTTGELFF | TRBV29-1
CSVETGSGNTIYF | TRBV29-1
CAWSRQGALYGYTF | TRBV30
CASSSRQSQHF | TRBV5-6
CASSTGAEQYF | TRBV19
CASSEADTGELFF | TRBV5-1
CASSYSGERVNTGELFF | TRBV6-2/TRBV6-3
CAGIGGDYEQYF | TRBV30
CASSPRGPLTGELFF | TRBV6-6
CASSQSSGGAFTDTQYF | TRBV11-2
CASSRRDSPLHF | TRBV6-5
CASSFRIRGPNTEAFF | TRBV5-8
CASSLAFSTDTQYF | TRBV13
CASSTTGVREDNEQFF | TRBV19
CASSTPGRTGANVLTF | TRBV19
CASSTQPPGSWDSYEQYF | TRBV7-7
CASSQPDQGGTYEQYF | TRBV23-1
CASSPYSVRSTNNEQFF | TRBV3-1/TRBV3-2
CASSPQENTEAFF | TRBV18